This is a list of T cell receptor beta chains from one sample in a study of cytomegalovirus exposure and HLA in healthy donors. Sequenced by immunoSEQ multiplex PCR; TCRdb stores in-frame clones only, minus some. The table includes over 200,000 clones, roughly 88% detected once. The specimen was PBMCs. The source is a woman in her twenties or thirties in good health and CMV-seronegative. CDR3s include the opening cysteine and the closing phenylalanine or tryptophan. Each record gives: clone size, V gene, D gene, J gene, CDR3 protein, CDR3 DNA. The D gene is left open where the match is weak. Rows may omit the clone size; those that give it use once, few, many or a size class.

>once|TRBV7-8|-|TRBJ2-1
CASSLGQGSSYNEQFF
TGTGCCAGCAGCTTAGGGCAGGGGAGTTCCTACAATGAGCAGTTCTTC
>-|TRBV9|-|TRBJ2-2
CASSSAIGELFF
TGTGCCAGCAGCTCCGCGATCGGGGAGCTGTTTTTT
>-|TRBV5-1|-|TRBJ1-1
CASSPIGSNTEAFF
TGCGCCAGCAGCCCAATAGGATCCAACACTGAAGCTTTCTTT
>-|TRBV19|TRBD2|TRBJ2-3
CASLAREFGDTQYF
TGTGCCAGCCTCGCGCGGGAGTTCGGAGATACGCAGTATTTT
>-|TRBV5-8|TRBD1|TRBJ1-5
CASSSGTVNQPQHF
TGTGCCAGCAGCTCGGGGACAGTAAATCAGCCCCAGCATTTT
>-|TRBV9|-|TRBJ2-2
CASSVGGTRTGELFF
TGTGCCAGCAGCGTAGGTGGGACGCGCACCGGGGAGCTGTTTTTT
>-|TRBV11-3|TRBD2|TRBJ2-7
CASSRTGTSGIYEQYF
TGTGCCAGCAGCCGAACCGGGACTAGCGGGATCTACGAGCAGTACTTC
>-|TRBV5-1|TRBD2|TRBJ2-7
CASSLHAGAGYEQYF
TGCGCCAGCAGCTTGCATGCGGGAGCGGGCTACGAGCAGTACTTC
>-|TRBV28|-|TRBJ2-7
CASSSPVRGSSYEQYF
TGTGCCAGCAGTTCCCCGGTCCGGGGGAGCTCCTACGAGCAGTACTTC
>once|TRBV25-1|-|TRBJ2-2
CASSGDSPNTGELFF
TGTGCCAGCAGTGGCGACTCCCCGAACACCGGGGAGCTGTTTTTT
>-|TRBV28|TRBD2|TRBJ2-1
CASSRSGSGNNEQFF
TGTGCCAGCAGTCGTAGCGGGAGTGGCAACAATGAGCAGTTCTTC
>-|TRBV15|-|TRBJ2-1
CATSRDRGNEQFF
TGTGCCACCAGCAGAGATCGAGGGAATGAGCAGTTCTTC
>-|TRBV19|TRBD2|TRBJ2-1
CASSIGAGTSYNEQFF
TGTGCCAGTAGTATTGGAGCGGGGACCTCCTACAATGAGCAGTTCTTC
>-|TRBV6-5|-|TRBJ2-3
CASGPLSNEDTQYF
TGTGCCAGCGGACCCCTCTCTAATGAAGATACGCAGTATTTT
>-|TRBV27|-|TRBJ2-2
CASSLWQVPTGELFF
TGTGCCAGCAGTTTATGGCAGGTCCCCACCGGGGAGCTGTTTTTT
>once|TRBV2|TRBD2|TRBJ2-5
CASSLLLAGKQETQYF
TGTGCCAGCAGCCTCCTACTAGCGGGGAAGCAAGAGACCCAGTACTTC
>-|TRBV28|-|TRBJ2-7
CAKKPREGDPYSYEQYF
TGTGCCAAGAAGCCACGCGAGGGGGACCCTTACTCCTACGAGCAGTACTTC
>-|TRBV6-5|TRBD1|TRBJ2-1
CASSYSPGTGSNEQFF
TGTGCCAGCAGTTACTCGCCCGGGACAGGGTCCAATGAGCAGTTCTTC
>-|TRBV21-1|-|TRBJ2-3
CASSGTGGADTQYF
TGTGCCAGCAGCGGGACAGGGGGCGCAGATACGCAGTATTTT
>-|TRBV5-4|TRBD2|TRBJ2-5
CASSLRGLAGVETQYF
TGTGCCAGCAGCTTGCGGGGACTAGCGGGAGTTGAGACCCAGTACTTC
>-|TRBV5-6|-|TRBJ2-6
CASSSGGDGANVLTF
TGTGCCAGCAGTTCTGGAGGGGACGGGGCCAACGTCCTGACTTTC
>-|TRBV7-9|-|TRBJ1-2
CASSMGPIYGYTF
TGTGCCAGCAGCATGGGTCCAATCTATGGCTACACCTTC
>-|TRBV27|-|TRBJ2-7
CASSRGDYEQYF
TGTGCCAGCAGTCGCGGGGACTACGAGCAGTACTTC
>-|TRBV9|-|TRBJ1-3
CASSVGGSSSGNTIYF
TGTGCCAGCAGCGTAGGAGGGTCCTCCTCTGGAAACACCATATATTTT
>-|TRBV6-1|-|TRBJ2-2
CAILGIDTGELFF
TGTGCCATTTTAGGTATCGACACCGGGGAGCTGTTTTTT
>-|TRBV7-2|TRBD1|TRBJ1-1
CASSLRQGNTEAFF
TGTGCCAGCAGCTTAAGACAGGGGAACACTGAAGCTTTCTTT
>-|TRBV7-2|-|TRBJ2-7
CASSLLAGSYEQYF
TGTGCCAGCAGCTTACTGGCGGGAAGTTACGAGCAGTACTTC
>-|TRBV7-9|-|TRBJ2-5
CASSSRDFGITQYF
TGTGCCAGCAGCTCCCGGGACTTCGGTATTACCCAGTACTTC
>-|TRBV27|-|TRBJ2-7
CASSLGESYEQYF
TGTGCCAGCAGTCTCGGGGAAAGCTACGAGCAGTACTTC
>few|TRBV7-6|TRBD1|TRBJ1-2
CASSSGTVNGYTF
TGTGCCAGCAGCTCTGGGACAGTTAACGGCTACACCTTC
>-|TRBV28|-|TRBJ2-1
CASSRSGGLSGNEQFF
TGTGCCAGCAGCAGGTCTGGGGGCCTATCCGGCAATGAGCAGTTCTTC
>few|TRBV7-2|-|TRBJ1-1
CASRQKAVNTEAFF
TGTGCCAGCAGACAAAAGGCAGTGAACACTGAAGCTTTCTTT
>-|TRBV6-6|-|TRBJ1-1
CASSYRDFPEAFF
TGTGCCAGCAGTTACCGGGATTTCCCTGAAGCTTTCTTT
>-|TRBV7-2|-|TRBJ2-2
CASSFEAAGGHGELFF
TGTGCCAGCAGCTTCGAGGCTGCAGGCGGGCACGGGGAGCTGTTTTTT
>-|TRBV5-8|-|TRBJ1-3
CASSLFVSGNTIYF
TGTGCCAGCAGCTTGTTCGTCTCTGGAAACACCATATATTTT
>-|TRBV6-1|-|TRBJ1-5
CASKIPGVQQPQHF
TGTGCCAGCAAGATCCCAGGGGTCCAACAGCCCCAGCATTTT
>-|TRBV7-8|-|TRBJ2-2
CASSFQWNTGELFF
TGTGCCAGCAGCTTTCAATGGAACACCGGGGAGCTGTTTTTT
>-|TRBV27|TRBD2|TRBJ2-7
CASSSRTRNYEQYF
TGTGCCAGCAGTTCTCGGACTAGAAACTACGAGCAGTACTTC
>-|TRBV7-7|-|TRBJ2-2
CASSLDFTGELFF
TGTGCCAGCAGCTTAGACTTTACCGGGGAGCTGTTTTTT
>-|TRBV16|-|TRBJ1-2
CASSLRGVNYGYTF
TGTGCCAGCAGCCTTCGGGGGGTCAACTATGGCTACACCTTC
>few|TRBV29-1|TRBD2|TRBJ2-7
CSVEGGLAGDEQYF
TGCAGCGTTGAAGGGGGACTAGCGGGAGACGAGCAGTACTTC
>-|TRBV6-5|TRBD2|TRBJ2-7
CASRQTSGDYEQYF
TGTGCCAGCAGGCAGACTAGCGGGGATTACGAGCAGTACTTC
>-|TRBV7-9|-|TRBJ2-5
CASSSQTGQYVLGTQYF
TGTGCCAGCAGCTCTCAGACAGGCCAATATGTTTTAGGGACCCAGTACTTC
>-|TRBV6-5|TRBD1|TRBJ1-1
CATAQGGTEAFF
TGTGCCACTGCACAGGGGGGCACTGAAGCTTTCTTT
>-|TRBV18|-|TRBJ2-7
CASSPVLGGATYEQYF
TGTGCCAGCTCACCAGTCCTGGGAGGTGCTACCTACGAGCAGTACTTC
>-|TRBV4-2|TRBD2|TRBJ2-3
CASSQDYGREGVADTQYF
TGTGCCAGCAGCCAAGATTATGGGCGGGAGGGCGTGGCAGATACGCAGTATTTT
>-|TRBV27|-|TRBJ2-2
CASSYRSLGAANTGELFF
TGTGCCAGCAGTTACCGAAGCTTAGGGGCCGCCAACACCGGGGAGCTGTTTTTT
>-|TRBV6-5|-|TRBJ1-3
CASRGTAGNTIYF
TGTGCCAGCAGAGGGACGGCTGGAAACACCATATATTTT
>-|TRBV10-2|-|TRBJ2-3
CAGGSGPGSSTDTQYF
TGCGCCGGCGGCAGCGGACCGGGATCGTCCACAGATACGCAGTATTTT
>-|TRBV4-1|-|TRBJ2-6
CASSQSSFRGRAGANVLTF
TGCGCCAGCAGCCAATCCTCCTTCCGGGGAAGAGCTGGGGCCAACGTCCTGACTTTC
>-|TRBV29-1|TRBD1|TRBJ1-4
CSASGTGVLGNEKLFF
TGCAGCGCATCCGGGACAGGGGTATTGGGGAATGAAAAACTGTTTTTT
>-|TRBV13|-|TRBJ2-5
CASSLRSFRLETQYF
TGTGCCAGCAGCTTAAGGTCTTTTAGGTTGGAGACCCAGTACTTC
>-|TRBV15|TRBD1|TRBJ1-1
CATSRDPLFGTVASTEAFF
TGTGCCACCAGCAGAGATCCCCTGTTTGGGACAGTAGCTAGCACTGAAGCTTTCTTT